This T cell receptor beta chain derives from a study of shared clonotypes between healthy human individuals. Method: immunoSEQ multiplex PCR; TCRdb's copy keeps in-frame clones and lacks some. The table has some 530,000 clones, about 85% seen once. Germline CDR1 is MDHEN and CDR2 is SYDVKM. J lost 3 bases, V lost 7 bases, and 3 bases had no gene match. The CDR3 spans 14 residues. The gene calls are TRBV28 and TRBJ2-5; 12 bases align to TRBD2. Sequencing was performed on PBMCs. This TCR was sampled from a woman aged 35 to 49 in good health. Some clones in this sample may be carry-over from other donors' samples. CDR3 region: CASISSGREETQYF. The DNA of the CDR3 is TGTGCCAGCATCTCTAGCGGGAGGGAAGAGACCCAGTACTTC. Based on the CDR3 plus reference TRBV28 and TRBJ2-5, the full variable domain is DVKVTQSSRYLVKRTGEKVFLECVQDMDHENMFWYRQDPGLGLRLIYFSYDVKMKEKGDIPEGYSVSREKKERFSLILESASTNQTSMYLCASISSGREETQYFGPGTRLLVL.